A selection of T cell receptor beta chains follows, all from one sample in a study of metastatic and nonmetastatic thyroid tumors. TCRdb reanalyzed the PCR reads via MiXCR. Here the sample spans about 93,000 clones, 10% to 15% being singletons. Material: blood. Source of these receptors: a female donor with papillary thyroid cancer or a benign thyroid nodule (not recorded which). Some clones in this sample may be carry-over from other donors' samples. Both conserved end residues are part of each CDR3. D genes are given only for firm matches. Size is omitted from some rows. Given values are once, few, many or a class for expanded clones.

clone size | D gene | J gene | V gene | CDR3 protein | CDR3 DNA
many | . | TRBJ1-3 | TRBV9 | CASRPGVGPGNTIYF | TGTGCCAGCCGACCAGGGGTAGGGCCTGGAAACACCATATATTTT
many | . | TRBJ2-3 | TRBV20-1 | CSAPWGGTDTQYF | TGCAGTGCCCCCTGGGGAGGCACAGATACGCAGTATTTT
many | TRBD1 | TRBJ2-7 | TRBV28 | CASSTGTGLGEQYF | TGTGCCAGCAGTACCGGGACAGGGTTGGGCGAGCAGTACTTC
many | . | TRBJ2-3 | TRBV6-6 | CASSYSVTTDTQYF | TGTGCCAGCAGTTACTCGGTAACCACAGATACGCAGTATTTT
many | . | TRBJ1-6 | TRBV6-1 | CASRQGLSSPLHF | TGTGCCAGCAGACAGGGTCTGAGTTCACCCCTCCACTTT
many | TRBD1 | TRBJ2-7 | TRBV30 | CAWRSTGRNYEQYF | TGTGCCTGGAGGTCGACAGGGAGAAATTACGAGCAGTACTTC
many | . | TRBJ1-1 | TRBV7-2 | CASSLGGAAFF | TGTGCCAGCAGCTTAGGAGGTGCAGCTTTCTTT
many | . | TRBJ1-5 | TRBV12-3/TRBV12-4 | CASTLGSGVGDQPQHF | TGTGCCAGCACCCTTGGTTCAGGGGTAGGAGATCAGCCCCAGCATTTT
few | TRBD2 | TRBJ2-3 | TRBV27 | CASTLSGLGHDTQCF | TGTGCCAGCACGCTTTCAGGACTAGGTCACGATACGCAGTGTTTT
. | . | TRBJ1-5 | TRBV4-1 | CASSQADRNQPQHF | TGCGCCAGCAGCCAAGCCGACAGGAATCAGCCCCAGCATTTT
few | TRBD1 | TRBJ2-5 | TRBV24-1 | CATSAGQGDRGTETQYF | TGTGCCACCAGTGCGGGGCAAGGGGACAGGGGCACAGAGACCCAGTACTTC
many | . | TRBJ1-1 | TRBV5-1 | CASSTSGTLNTEAFF | TGCGCCAGCAGCACATCCGGGACACTGAACACTGAAGCTTTCTTT
many | TRBD2 | TRBJ2-7 | TRBV12-3/TRBV12-4 | CASRLAGSYEQYF | TGTGCCAGCAGGTTAGCGGGCTCCTACGAGCAGTACTTC
many | . | TRBJ2-1 | TRBV6-2/TRBV6-3 | CASSVRETYNEQFF | TGTGCCAGCAGCGTTCGGGAAACATACAATGAGCAGTTCTTC